Described below is a single TCR beta chain sequence and its context. One base away lies a much larger clone, so this may be a sequencing read error. Trimming pared 0 bases from V and 13 bases from J, leaving 16 bases between. Germline-derived CDR1 and CDR2 are SQVTM and ANQGSEA. The CDR3 covers 13 residues. This record comes from a study of blood T cells in healthy people across ages. The use of a sample-barcoded 5' primer and a J-beta primer mix characterized a second PCR of roughly 6 to 11 cycles. A template-switch adaptor that had 12 random nucleotides put a tag on each cDNA molecule. In TCRdb, the 5' RACE reads were re-called with MiXCR into one record per CDR3 protein. The data hold 1.5 million to 2 million distinct CDR3 sequences, with just under 50% observed a single time.

The rearrangement links TRBV29-1 to TRBJ2-1; tentative D call: TRBD2 (6 bases). The TCR was taken from a middle-aged woman in good health. The material sequenced was blood. CDR3 protein: CSVEDPTGETQFF. As DNA, the CDR3 is TGCAGCGTTGAAGACCCAACGGGGGAGACCCAGTTCTTC.